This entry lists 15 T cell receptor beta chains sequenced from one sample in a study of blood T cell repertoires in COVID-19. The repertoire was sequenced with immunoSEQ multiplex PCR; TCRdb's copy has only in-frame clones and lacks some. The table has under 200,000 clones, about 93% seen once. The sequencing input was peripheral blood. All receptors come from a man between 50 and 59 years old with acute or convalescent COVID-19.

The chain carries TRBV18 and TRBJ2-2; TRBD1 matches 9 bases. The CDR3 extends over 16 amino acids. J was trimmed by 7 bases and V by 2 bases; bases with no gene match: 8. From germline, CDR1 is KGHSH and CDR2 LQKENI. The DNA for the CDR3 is TGTGCCAGCTCACCATATGGGACAGGGAGCGTCGGGGAGCTGTTTTTT. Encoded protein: CASSPYGTGSVGELFF.

CDR3 sequence: CASSTDRGRADTQYF. For the CDR3, the DNA is TGTGCCAGCAGCACAGACAGGGGGCGGGCAGATACGCAGTATTTT. The chain is built from TRBV2 and TRBJ2-3; 10 nucleotides match TRBD1. This CDR3 contains 15 residues. V trimming: 6 bases; J trimming: 4 bases; junction bases outside the gene matches: 7. CDR1 is SNHLY and CDR2 is FYNNEI in the germline V gene.

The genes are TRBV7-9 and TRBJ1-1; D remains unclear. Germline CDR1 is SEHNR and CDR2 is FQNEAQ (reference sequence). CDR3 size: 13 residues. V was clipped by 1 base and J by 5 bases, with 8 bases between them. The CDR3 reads CASSLDHGTEAFF. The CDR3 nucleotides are TGTGCCAGCAGCTTAGACCACGGGACTGAAGCTTTCTTT.

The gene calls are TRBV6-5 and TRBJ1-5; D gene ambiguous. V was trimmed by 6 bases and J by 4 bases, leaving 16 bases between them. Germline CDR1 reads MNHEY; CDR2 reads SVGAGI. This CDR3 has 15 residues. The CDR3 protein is CASSLSAGLNQPQHF. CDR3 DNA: TGTGCCAGCAGCCTCTCCGCGGGGTTGAATCAGCCCCAGCATTTT.

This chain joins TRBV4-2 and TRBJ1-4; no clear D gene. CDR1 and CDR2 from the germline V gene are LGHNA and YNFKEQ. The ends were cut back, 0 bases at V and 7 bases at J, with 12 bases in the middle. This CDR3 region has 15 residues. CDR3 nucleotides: TGTGCCAGCAGCCAAGATCCGGGGATAAGTGAAAAACTGTTTTTT. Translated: CASSQDPGISEKLFF.

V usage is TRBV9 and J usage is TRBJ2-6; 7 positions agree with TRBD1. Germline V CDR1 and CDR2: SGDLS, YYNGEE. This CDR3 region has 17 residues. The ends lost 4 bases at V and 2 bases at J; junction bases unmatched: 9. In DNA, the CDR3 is TGTGCCAGCAGCCCACGACAGGGTTTGGCTGGGGCCAACGTCCTGACTTTC. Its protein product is CASSPRQGLAGANVLTF.

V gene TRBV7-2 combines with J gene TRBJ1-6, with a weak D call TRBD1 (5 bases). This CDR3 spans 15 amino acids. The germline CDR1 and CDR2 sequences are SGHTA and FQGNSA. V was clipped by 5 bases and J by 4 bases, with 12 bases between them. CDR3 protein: CASSARVEYNSPLHF. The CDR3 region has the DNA TGTGCCAGCAGCGCCAGGGTGGAGTATAATTCACCCCTCCACTTT.

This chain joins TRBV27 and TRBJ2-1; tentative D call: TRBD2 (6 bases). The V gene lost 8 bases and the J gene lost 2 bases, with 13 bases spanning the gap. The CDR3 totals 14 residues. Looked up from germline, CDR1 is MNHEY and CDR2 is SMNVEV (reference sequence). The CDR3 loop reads CASAQEGPYNEQFF. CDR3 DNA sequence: TGTGCCAGCGCCCAGGAGGGCCCCTACAATGAGCAGTTCTTC.

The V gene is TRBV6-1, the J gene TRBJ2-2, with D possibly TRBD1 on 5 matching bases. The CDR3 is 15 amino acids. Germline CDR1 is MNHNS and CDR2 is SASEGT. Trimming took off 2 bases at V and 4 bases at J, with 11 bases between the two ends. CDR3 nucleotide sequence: TGTGCCAGCAGTGAAAGTAGGGGCGGCACCGGGGAGCTGTTTTTT. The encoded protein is CASSESRGGTGELFF.

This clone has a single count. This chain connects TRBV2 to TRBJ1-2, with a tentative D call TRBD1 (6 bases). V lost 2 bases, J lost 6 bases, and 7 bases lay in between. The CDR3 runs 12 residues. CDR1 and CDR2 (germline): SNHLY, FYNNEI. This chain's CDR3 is CASSENRDGYTF. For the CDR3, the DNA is TGTGCCAGCAGTGAAAACAGGGATGGCTACACCTTC.

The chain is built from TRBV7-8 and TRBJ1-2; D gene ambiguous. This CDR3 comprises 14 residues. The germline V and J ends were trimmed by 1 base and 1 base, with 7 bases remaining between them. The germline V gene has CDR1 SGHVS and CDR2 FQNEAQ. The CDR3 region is CASSLEGDNYGYTF. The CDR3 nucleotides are TGTGCCAGCAGCTTAGAGGGAGATAACTATGGCTACACCTTC. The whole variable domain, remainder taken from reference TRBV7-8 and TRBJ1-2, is GAGVSQSPRYKVAKRGQDVALRCDPISGHVSLFWYQQALGQGPEFLTYFQNEAQLDKSGLPSDRFFAERPEGSVSTLKIQRTQQEDSAVYLCASSLEGDNYGYTFGSGTRLTVV.

CDR3 loop: CASSQPGTGNTGELFF. In DNA form, the CDR3 reads TGTGCCAGCAGCCAACCCGGGACAGGGAACACCGGGGAGCTGTTTTTT. The rearrangement uses TRBV3-1 (or the pseudogene TRBV3-2) and TRBJ2-2, with 8 positions matching TRBD1. The V gene's germline CDR1 is LGHDT and CDR2 YNNKEL (reference sequence). The CDR3 totals 16 residues. V gave up 2 bases and J gave up 1 base; unmatched junction bases: 3.

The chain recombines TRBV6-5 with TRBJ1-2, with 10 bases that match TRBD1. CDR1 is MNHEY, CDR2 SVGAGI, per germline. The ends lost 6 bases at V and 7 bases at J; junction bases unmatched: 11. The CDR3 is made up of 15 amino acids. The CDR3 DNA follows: TGTGCCAGCAGAAACGCCGGGACAGGGGCCCGTGGCTACACCTTC. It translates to CASRNAGTGARGYTF.

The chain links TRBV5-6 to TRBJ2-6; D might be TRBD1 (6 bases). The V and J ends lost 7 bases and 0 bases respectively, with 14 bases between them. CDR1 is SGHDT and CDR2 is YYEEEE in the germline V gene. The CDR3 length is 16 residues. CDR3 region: CASVVGGPSGANVLTF. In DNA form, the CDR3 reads TGTGCCAGCGTGGTAGGGGGTCCCTCTGGGGCCAACGTCCTGACTTTC.

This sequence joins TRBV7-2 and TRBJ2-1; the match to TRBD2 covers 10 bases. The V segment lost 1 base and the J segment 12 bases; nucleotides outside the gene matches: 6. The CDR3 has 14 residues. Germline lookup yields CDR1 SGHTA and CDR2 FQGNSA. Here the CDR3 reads CASSLDPSGGRQFF. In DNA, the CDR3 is TGTGCCAGCAGCTTAGATCCTAGCGGGGGAAGGCAGTTCTTC.